This TCR beta chain was sequenced in a study of T cells expressing NK-cell markers. Notes on the study in general: In a handful of donors, dominant CD3+CD56+NKG2C+ clones formed 1.0-7.0% of CD8+ cells. Clones of NKG2C+ T cells that had expanded were of unclear HCMV specificity. These clonotypes, the leaders elsewhere, also led the CD3+CD56-NKG2C+ fraction in a few donors.

The CDR3 is 16 amino acids. CDR1 and CDR2 from the germline V gene are MNHEY and SVGEGT. After re-calling the 5' RACE reads, TCRdb lists one entry per CDR3 protein, DNA absent. This sample's clone table lists about 150,000 distinct CDR3 sequences. With regard to this clonotype: Its antigen remains unknown.

V usage is TRBV6-2 or TRBV6-3 and J usage is TRBJ2-1; lacking DNA, the TRBD2 call made by TCRdb goes unchecked. Specimen: blood T cells: a sorted CD56 or NKG2C T cell subset, CD4+ or CD8+ T cells, or bulk PBMC T cells (not recorded which). This TCR derives from a man aged 18 to 35 in good health. CDR3 in amino acids: CASSAGALSSYNEQFF.